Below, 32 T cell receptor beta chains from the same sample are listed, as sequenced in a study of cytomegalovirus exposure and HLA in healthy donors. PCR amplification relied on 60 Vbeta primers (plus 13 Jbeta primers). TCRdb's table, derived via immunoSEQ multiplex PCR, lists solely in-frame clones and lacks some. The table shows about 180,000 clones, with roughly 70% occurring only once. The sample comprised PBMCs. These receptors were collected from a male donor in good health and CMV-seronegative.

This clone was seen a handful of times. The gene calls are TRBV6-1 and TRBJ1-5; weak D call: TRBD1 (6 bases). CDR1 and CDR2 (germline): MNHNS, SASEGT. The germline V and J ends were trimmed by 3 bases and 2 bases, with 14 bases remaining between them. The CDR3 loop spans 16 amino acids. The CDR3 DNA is TGTGCCAGCAGTGATGCGGTGCGGGGGCGCAATCAGCCCCAGCATTTT. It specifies CASSDAVRGRNQPQHF.

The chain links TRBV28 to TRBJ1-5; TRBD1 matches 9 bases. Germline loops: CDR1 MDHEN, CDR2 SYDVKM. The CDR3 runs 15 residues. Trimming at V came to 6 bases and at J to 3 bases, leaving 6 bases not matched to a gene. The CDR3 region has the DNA TGTGCCAGCAGCCAGGGGGACAGGGCCAATCAGCCCCAGCATTTT. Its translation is CASSQGDRANQPQHF.

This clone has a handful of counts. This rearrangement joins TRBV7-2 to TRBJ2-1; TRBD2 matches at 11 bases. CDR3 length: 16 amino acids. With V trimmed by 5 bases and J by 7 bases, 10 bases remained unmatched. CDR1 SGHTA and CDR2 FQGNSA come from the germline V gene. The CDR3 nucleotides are TGTGCCAGCAGCCCTCTTAGCGGGGGGGCTAGAAATGAGCAGTTCTTC. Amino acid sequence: CASSPLSGGARNEQFF.

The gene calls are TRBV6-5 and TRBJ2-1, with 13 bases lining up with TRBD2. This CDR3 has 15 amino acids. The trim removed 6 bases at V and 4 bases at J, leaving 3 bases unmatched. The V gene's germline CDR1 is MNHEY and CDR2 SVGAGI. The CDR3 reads CASSRGLAGYNEQFF. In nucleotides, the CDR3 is TGTGCCAGCAGCCGGGGACTAGCGGGATACAATGAGCAGTTCTTC.

The CDR3 DNA is TGCAGCGTTGAAACAGGGGGTTCCTACGAGCAGTACTTC. Translation: CSVETGGSYEQYF. The rearrangement links TRBV29-1 to TRBJ2-7; 8 bases agree with TRBD1. Germline loops: CDR1 SQVTM, CDR2 ANQGSEA. With 2 bases clipped from V and 1 base from J, the junction kept 1 base outside the gene matches. The CDR3 spans 13 residues.

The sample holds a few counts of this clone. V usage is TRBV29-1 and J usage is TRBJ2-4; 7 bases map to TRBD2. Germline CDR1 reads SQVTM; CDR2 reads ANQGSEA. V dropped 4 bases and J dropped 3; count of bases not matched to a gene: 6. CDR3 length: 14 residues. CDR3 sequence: CSVGPAGFKNIQYF. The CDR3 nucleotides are TGCAGCGTTGGGCCAGCGGGATTCAAAAACATTCAGTACTTC.

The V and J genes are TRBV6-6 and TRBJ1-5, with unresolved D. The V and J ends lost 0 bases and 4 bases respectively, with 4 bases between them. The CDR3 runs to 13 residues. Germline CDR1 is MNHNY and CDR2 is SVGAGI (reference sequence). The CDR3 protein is CASSYSRNQPQHF. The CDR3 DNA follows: TGTGCCAGCAGTTACTCTCGTAATCAGCCCCAGCATTTT.

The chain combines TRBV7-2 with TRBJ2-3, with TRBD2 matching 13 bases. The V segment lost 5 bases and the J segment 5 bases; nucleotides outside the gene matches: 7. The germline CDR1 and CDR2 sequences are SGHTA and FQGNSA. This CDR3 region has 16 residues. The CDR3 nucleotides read TGTGCCAGCAGCCTATGGACTAGCGGGAGTCTAGATACGCAGTATTTT. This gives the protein CASSLWTSGSLDTQYF.

The CDR3 coding sequence is TGTGCCAGCAGTTTTGGTTCCAGGGCCACTGAAGCTTTCTTT. This gives the protein CASSFGSRATEAFF. This chain joins TRBV28 and TRBJ1-1; the D gene is possibly TRBD1 (5 bases). The CDR3 has 14 amino acids. Germline V gene lookup returns CDR1 MDHEN and CDR2 SYDVKM. The ends were cut back, 3 bases at V and 4 bases at J, with 12 bases in the middle.

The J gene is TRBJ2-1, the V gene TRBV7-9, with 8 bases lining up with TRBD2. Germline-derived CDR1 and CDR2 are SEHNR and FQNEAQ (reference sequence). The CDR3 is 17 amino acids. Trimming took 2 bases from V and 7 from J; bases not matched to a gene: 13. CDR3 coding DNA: TGTGCCAGCAGCTTACAGCGGGAGCGGATTTGGGGGAATGAGCAGTTCTTC. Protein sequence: CASSLQRERIWGNEQFF.

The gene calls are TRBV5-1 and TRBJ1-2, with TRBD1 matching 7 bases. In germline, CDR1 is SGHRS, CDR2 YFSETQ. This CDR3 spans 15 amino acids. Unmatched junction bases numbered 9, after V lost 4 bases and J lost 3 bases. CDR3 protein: CASSPSGTDDYGYTF. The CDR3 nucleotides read TGCGCCAGCAGCCCATCAGGGACAGACGACTATGGCTACACCTTC.

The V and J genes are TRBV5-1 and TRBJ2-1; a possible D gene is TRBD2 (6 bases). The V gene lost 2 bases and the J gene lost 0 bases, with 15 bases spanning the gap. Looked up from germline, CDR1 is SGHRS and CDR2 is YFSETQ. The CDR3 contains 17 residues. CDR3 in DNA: TGCGCCAGCAGCTTAGAAGGAGGGGCTAGCTCCTACAATGAGCAGTTCTTC. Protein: CASSLEGGASSYNEQFF.

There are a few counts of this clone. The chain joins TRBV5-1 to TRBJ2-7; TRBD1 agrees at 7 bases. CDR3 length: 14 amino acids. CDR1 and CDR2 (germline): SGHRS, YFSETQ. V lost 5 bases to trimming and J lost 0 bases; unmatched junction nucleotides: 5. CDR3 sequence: CASRPWDSSYEQYF. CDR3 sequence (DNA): TGCGCCAGCAGACCCTGGGACAGCTCCTACGAGCAGTACTTC.

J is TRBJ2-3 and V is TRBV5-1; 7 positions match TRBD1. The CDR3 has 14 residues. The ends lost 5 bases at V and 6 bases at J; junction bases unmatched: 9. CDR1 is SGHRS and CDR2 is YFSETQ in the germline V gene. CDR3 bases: TGCGCCAGCAGGGAACAGGGGTCCATGGATACGCAGTATTTT. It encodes CASREQGSMDTQYF.

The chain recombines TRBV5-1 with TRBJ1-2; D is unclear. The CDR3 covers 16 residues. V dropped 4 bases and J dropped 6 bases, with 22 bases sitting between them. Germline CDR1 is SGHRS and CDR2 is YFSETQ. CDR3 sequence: CASSIEPQLGGNGYTF. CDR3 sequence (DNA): TGCGCCAGCAGCATCGAACCACAGCTGGGTGGTAATGGCTACACCTTC.

The CDR3 coding sequence is TGTGCCAGCAGTGCCAGCAGGGAGGGCAATCAGCCCCAGCATTTT. This gives the protein CASSASREGNQPQHF. The chain combines TRBV25-1 with TRBJ1-5; tentative D call: TRBD1 (5 bases). The CDR3 is 15 residues long. Trimming cost V 4 bases and J 2 bases, with 12 bases left between them. Per germline, CDR1 MGHDK and CDR2 SYGVNS.

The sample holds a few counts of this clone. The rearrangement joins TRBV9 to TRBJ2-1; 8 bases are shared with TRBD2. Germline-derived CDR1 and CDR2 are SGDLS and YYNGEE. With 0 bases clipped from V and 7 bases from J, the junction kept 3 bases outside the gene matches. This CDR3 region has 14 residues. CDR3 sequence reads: CASSVGSSGNEQFF. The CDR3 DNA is TGTGCCAGCAGCGTAGGGTCTAGCGGGAATGAGCAGTTCTTC.

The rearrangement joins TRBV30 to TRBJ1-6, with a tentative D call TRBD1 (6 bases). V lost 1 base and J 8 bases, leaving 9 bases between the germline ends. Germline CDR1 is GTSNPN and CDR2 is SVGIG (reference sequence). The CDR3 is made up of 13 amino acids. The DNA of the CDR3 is TGTGCCTGGAGTGCCCAGGGGTATTCACCCCTCCACTTT. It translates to CAWSAQGYSPLHF.

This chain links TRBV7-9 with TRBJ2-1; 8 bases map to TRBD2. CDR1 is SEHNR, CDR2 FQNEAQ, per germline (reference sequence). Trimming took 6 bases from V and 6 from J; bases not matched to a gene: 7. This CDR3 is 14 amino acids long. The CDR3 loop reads CASRYTGGPNEQFF. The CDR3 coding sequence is TGTGCCAGCAGGTATACGGGGGGGCCCAATGAGCAGTTCTTC.

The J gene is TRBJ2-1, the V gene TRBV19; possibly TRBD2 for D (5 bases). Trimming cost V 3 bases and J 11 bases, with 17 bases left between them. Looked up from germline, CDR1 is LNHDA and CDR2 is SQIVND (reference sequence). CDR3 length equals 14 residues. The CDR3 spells CASSILLGPRKQFF. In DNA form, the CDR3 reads TGTGCCAGTAGTATCTTACTAGGACCGAGGAAGCAGTTCTTC.

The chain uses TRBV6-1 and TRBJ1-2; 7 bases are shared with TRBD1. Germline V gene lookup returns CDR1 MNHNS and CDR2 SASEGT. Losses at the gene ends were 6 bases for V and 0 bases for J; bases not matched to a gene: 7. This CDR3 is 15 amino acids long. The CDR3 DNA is TGTGCCAGCAGGGAAAACAGGGGAGCTAACTATGGCTACACCTTC. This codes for CASRENRGANYGYTF.

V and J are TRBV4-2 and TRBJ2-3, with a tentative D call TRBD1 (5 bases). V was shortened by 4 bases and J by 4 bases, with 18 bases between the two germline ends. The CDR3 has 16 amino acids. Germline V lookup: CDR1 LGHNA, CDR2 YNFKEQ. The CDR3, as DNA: TGTGCCAGCAGCCTAGGGTACCAGGGCGGATCAGATACGCAGTATTTT. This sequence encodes CASSLGYQGGSDTQYF.

DNA for the CDR3: TGTGCCAGCAGCTTAGCCGGGACTAGCAAGGCCCAGTACTTC. It yields the protein CASSLAGTSKAQYF. This chain links TRBV7-6 with TRBJ2-5; 9 nucleotides align to TRBD2. This CDR3 comprises 14 residues. The germline CDR1 and CDR2 sequences are SGHVS and FNYEAQ. Trimming removed 0 bases from V and 9 bases from J; junction bases left unmatched: 5.

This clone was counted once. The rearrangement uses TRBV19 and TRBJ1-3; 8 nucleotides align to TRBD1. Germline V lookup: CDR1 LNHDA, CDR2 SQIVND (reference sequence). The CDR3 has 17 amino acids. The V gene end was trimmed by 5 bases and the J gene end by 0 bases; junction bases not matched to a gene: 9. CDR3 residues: CASSASGTGASGNTIYF. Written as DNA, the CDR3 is TGTGCCAGTAGTGCTTCCGGGACAGGTGCCTCTGGAAACACCATATATTTT.

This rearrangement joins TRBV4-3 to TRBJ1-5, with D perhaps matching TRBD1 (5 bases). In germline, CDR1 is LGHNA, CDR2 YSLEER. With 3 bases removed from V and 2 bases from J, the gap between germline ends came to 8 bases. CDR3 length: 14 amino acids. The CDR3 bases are TGCGCCAGCAGCCAGGAAGGGGGCAATCAGCCCCAGCATTTT. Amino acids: CASSQEGGNQPQHF.

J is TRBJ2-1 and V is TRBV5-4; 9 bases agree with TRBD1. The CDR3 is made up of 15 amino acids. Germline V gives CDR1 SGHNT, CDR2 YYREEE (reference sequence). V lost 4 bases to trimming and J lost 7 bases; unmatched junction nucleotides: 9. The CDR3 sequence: CASSPYGTGINEQFF. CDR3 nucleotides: TGTGCCAGCAGCCCCTACGGGACAGGGATTAATGAGCAGTTCTTC.

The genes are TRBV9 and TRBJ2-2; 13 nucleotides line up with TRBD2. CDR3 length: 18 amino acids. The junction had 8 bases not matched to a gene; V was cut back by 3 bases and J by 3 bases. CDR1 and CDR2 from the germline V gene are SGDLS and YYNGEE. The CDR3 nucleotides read TGTGCCAGCAGCGCGGGACTAGCGGGAAGGCTGGACACCGGGGAGCTGTTTTTT. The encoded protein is CASSAGLAGRLDTGELFF.

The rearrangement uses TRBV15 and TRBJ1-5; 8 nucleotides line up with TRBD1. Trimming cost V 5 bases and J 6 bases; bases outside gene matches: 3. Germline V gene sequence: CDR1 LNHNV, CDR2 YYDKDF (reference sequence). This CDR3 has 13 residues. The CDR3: CATSRDRFQPQHF. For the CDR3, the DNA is TGTGCCACCAGCCGGGACAGGTTTCAGCCCCAGCATTTT.

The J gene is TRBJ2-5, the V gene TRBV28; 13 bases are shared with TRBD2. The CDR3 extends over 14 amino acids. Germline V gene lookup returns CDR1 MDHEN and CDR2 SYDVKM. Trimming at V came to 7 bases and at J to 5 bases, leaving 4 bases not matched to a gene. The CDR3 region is CASITSGRGETQYF. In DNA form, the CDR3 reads TGTGCCAGCATTACTAGCGGGAGGGGGGAGACCCAGTACTTC.

In DNA form, the CDR3 reads TGTGCCAGCAGCGTAGGTGGGTTCCCGGGAGATACGCAGTATTTT. Encoded protein: CASSVGGFPGDTQYF. This chain connects TRBV9 to TRBJ2-3, with D unclear. This CDR3 is built from 15 residues. CDR1 and CDR2 (germline): SGDLS, YYNGEE. Trimming cost V 0 bases and J 5 bases, with 13 bases left between them.

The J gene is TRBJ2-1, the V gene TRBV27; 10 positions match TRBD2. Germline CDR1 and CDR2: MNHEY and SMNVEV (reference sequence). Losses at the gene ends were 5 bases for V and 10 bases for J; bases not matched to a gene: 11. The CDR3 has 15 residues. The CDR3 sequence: CASSKWLAGASEQFF. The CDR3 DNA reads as TGTGCCAGCAGTAAATGGCTAGCGGGAGCGTCCGAGCAGTTCTTC.

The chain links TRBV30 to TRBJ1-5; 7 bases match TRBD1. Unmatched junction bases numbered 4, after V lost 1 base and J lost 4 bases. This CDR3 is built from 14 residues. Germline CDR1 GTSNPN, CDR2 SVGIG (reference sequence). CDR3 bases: TGTGCCTGGAGTGCAGGGGGGTCGAATCAGCCCCAGCATTTT. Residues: CAWSAGGSNQPQHF.